The 15 T cell receptor beta chains reported below all come from one sample, sequenced in a study of blood T cell repertoires in COVID-19. Sequenced by immunoSEQ multiplex PCR; TCRdb stores in-frame clones only, minus some. This sample has over 150,000 clones, with roughly 84% found just once. Sequencing input: peripheral blood. Source of these receptors: a woman aged 55-69 years with acute or convalescent COVID-19.

This clone was seen only a few times. The V and J genes are TRBV28 and TRBJ1-2; 7 bases fit TRBD1. The CDR3 contains 12 residues. Germline V gene lookup returns CDR1 MDHEN and CDR2 SYDVKM. J was trimmed by 8 bases and V by 8 bases; bases with no gene match: 8. The CDR3 protein is CASSQGSKGYTF. The CDR3 region has the DNA TGTGCCAGCTCACAGGGGAGCAAAGGCTACACCTTC.

This clone has just a few counts. The chain combines TRBV5-8 with TRBJ2-5; D might be TRBD1 (5 bases). CDR1 SGHTS and CDR2 YDEGEE come from the germline V gene. This CDR3 comprises 15 residues. V lost 4 bases and J lost 6, with 19 bases in between. CDR3 in DNA: TGTGCCAGCAGCCAAACAGGCCCGCTTGCGAAGACCCAGTACTTC. Its translation is CASSQTGPLAKTQYF.

The chain carries TRBV27 and TRBJ1-6; 8 bases agree with TRBD1. This CDR3 is built from 15 residues. Trimming took 2 bases from V and 5 from J; bases not matched to a gene: 2. Germline CDR1 is MNHEY and CDR2 is SMNVEV (reference sequence). In DNA form, the CDR3 reads TGTGCCAGCAGTTTAGCGGGACAGGATAATTCACCCCTCCACTTT. This codes for CASSLAGQDNSPLHF.

This clone has a handful of counts. This chain links TRBV9 with TRBJ1-6; D remains ambiguous. Germline CDR1 and CDR2: SGDLS and YYNGEE. CDR3 length: 14 amino acids. V was shortened by 0 bases and J by 10 bases, with 11 bases between the two germline ends. The CDR3 bases are TGTGCCAGCAGCGTAGGAGGGATTGGCTCACCCCTCCACTTT. Translating gives CASSVGGIGSPLHF. The whole variable domain, filled in from reference TRBV9 and TRBJ1-6, reads DSGVTQTPKHLITATGQRVTLRCSPRSGDLSVYWYQQSLDQGLQFLIQYYNGEERAKGNILERFSAQQFPDLHSELNLSSLELGDSALYFCASSVGGIGSPLHFGNGTRLTVT.

The V call is TRBV5-1, the J call TRBJ1-5; tentative D call: TRBD1 (5 bases). The germline CDR1 and CDR2 sequences are SGHRS and YFSETQ. The CDR3 totals 14 residues. Trimming took 0 bases from V and 5 from J, leaving 9 bases between them. The CDR3 DNA is TGCGCCAGCAGCTTGGGCGGGGCGGATCAGCCCCAGCATTTT. Translating gives CASSLGGADQPQHF.

The chain carries TRBV9 and TRBJ1-6, with 7 bases that match TRBD1. With 0 bases clipped from V and 3 bases from J, the junction kept 9 bases outside the gene matches. Germline V gene lookup returns CDR1 SGDLS and CDR2 YYNGEE. This CDR3 spans 18 amino acids. CDR3: CASSVGGGRDSYNSPLHF. CDR3 nucleotide sequence: TGTGCCAGCAGCGTAGGAGGAGGAAGGGACAGCTATAATTCACCCCTCCACTTT.

The J gene is TRBJ2-1, the V gene TRBV9, with unresolved D. Germline V gene data show CDR1 as SGDLS and CDR2 as YYNGEE. V was shortened by 2 bases and J by 9 bases, with 15 bases between the two germline ends. The CDR3 spans 14 residues. The CDR3 nucleotides read TGTGCCAGCAGCGTCCCTGATAACGGTGGTGAGCAGTTCTTC. Translating it yields CASSVPDNGGEQFF.

The genes are TRBV9 and TRBJ1-5; weak D call: TRBD1 (5 bases). Germline CDR1 is SGDLS and CDR2 is YYNGEE. V was cut by 0 bases and J by 4 bases, with 14 bases left in between. The length of the CDR3 is 16 residues. The CDR3 DNA reads TGTGCCAGCAGCGTAGGAGGGGAAGGAGGGAATCAGCCCCAGCATTTT. It encodes CASSVGGEGGNQPQHF.

The chain is built from TRBV5-4 and TRBJ2-7, with TRBD2 matching 10 bases. The CDR3 has 15 residues. Trimming at V came to 4 bases and at J to 2 bases, leaving 6 bases not matched to a gene. CDR1 and CDR2 from the germline V gene are SGHNT and YYREEE (reference sequence). This CDR3 is CASSESGGAPYEQYF. The CDR3, as DNA: TGTGCCAGCAGCGAAAGCGGGGGGGCACCCTACGAGCAGTACTTC.

The rearrangement links TRBV28 to TRBJ2-5; 11 positions match TRBD2. This CDR3 region has 15 residues. V lost 3 bases, J lost 3 bases, and 3 bases stayed unmatched. Germline loops: CDR1 MDHEN, CDR2 SYDVKM. CDR3 sequence reads: CASSLASGGKETQYF. CDR3 DNA: TGTGCCAGCAGTTTGGCTAGCGGGGGGAAAGAGACCCAGTACTTC.

The rearrangement uses TRBV5-1 and TRBJ2-3; 9 bases are a match to TRBD1. The CDR3 is made up of 15 amino acids. Germline CDR1 reads SGHRS; CDR2 reads YFSETQ. The J segment lost 3 bases and the V segment lost 4 bases, leaving 6 bases of the junction unmatched. The CDR3 bases are TGCGCCAGCAGCCCGGGGGACAGGGTGACAGATACGCAGTATTTT. Protein: CASSPGDRVTDTQYF.

This clone was counted between two and nine times. The chain carries TRBV5-4 and TRBJ2-7; the D is unclear. The CDR3 totals 14 residues. Trimming cost V 4 bases and J 0 bases, with 11 bases left between them. The germline V gene has CDR1 SGHNT and CDR2 YYREEE (reference sequence). CDR3 coding DNA: TGTGCCAGCAGCCCACATGGCGGCTCCTACGAGCAGTACTTC. It codes for CASSPHGGSYEQYF.

This clone was found once. V gene TRBV2 combines with J gene TRBJ1-5; D gene uncertain. The CDR3 is 15 amino acids. Looked up from germline, CDR1 is SNHLY and CDR2 is FYNNEI. The ends were cut back, 4 bases at V and 0 bases at J, with 10 bases in the middle. CDR3 sequence: CASSVSGYSNQPQHF. The CDR3 nucleotides read TGTGCCAGCAGTGTTTCGGGATATAGCAATCAGCCCCAGCATTTT.

Of note for this clone: This could be a read error, since a much larger clone is one nucleotide away. J is TRBJ1-3 and V is TRBV7-9; 8 bases map to TRBD1. The germline gives CDR1 SEHNR, CDR2 FQNEAQ (reference sequence). The CDR3 contains 15 residues. V was pared by 5 bases and J by 2 bases, with 5 bases of the junction left unmatched. The DNA for the CDR3 is TGTGCCAGCAGCCCGGACAGGGCCGCTGGAAACACCATATATTTT. This gives the protein CASSPDRAAGNTIYF. Filled out from reference TRBV7-9 and TRBJ1-3, the complete variable domain reads DTGVSQNPRHKITKRGQNVTFRCDPISEHNRLYWYRQTLGQGPEFLTYFQNEAQLEKSRLLSDRFSAERPKGSFSTLEIQRTEQGDSAMYLCASSPDRAAGNTIYFGEGSWLTVV.

The rearrangement links TRBV12-5 to TRBJ2-7; 7 bases line up with TRBD1. Germline lookup yields CDR1 LGHNT and CDR2 FRNRAP. V lost 2 bases to trimming and J lost 6 bases; unmatched junction nucleotides: 7. The CDR3 has 14 residues. CDR3 residues: CASGLPPGTAEQYF. CDR3 nucleotide sequence: TGTGCTAGTGGTTTGCCCCCCGGGACAGCCGAGCAGTACTTC.